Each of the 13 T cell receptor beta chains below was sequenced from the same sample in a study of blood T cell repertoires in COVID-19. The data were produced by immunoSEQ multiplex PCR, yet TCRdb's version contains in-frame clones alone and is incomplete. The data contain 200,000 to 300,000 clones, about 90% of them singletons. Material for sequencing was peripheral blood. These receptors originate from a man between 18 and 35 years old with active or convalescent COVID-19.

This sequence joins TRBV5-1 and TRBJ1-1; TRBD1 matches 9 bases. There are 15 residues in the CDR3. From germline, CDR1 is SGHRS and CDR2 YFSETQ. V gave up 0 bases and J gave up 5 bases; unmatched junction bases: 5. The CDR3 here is CASSLGTGEGTEAFF. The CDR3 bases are TGCGCCAGCAGCTTGGGGACAGGGGAGGGGACTGAAGCTTTCTTT.

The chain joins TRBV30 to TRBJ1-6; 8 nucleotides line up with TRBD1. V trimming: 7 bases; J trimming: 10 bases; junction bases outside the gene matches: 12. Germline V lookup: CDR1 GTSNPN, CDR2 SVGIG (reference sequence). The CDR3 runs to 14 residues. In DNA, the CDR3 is TGTGCCTACGCTGGACAGGGTATGGGATCACCCCTCCACTTT. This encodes CAYAGQGMGSPLHF. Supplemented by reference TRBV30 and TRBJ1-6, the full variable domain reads SQTIHQWPATLVQPVGSPLSLECTVEGTSNPNLYWYRQAAGRGLQLLFYSVGIGQISSEVPQNLSASRPQDRQFILSSKKLLLSDSGFYLCAYAGQGMGSPLHFGNGTRLTVT.

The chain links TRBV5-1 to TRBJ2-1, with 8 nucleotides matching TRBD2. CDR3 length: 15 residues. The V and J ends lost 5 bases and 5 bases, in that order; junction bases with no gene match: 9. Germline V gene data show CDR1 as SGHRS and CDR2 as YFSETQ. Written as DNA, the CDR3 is TGCGCCAGCAGTCTCCTAGCGGGTGCCAACAATGAGCAGTTCTTC. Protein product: CASSLLAGANNEQFF.

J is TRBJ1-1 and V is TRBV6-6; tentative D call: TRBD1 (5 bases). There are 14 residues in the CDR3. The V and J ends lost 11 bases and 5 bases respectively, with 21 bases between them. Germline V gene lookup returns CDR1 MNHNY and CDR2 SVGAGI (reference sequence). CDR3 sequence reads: CASRGAGMRTEAFF. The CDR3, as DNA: TGTGCCTCACGCGGAGCAGGGATGAGGACTGAAGCTTTCTTT.

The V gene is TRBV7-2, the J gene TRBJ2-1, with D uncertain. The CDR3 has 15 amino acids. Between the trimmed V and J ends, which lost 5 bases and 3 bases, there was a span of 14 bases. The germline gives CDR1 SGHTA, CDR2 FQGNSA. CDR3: CASSLWNPSYNEQFF. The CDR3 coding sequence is TGTGCCAGCAGCCTGTGGAATCCTAGCTACAATGAGCAGTTCTTC.

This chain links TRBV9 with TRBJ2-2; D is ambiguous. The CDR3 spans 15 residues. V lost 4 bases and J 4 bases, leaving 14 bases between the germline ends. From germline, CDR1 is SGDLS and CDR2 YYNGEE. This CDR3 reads CASSPVASGTGELFF. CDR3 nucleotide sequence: TGTGCCAGCAGCCCTGTAGCCTCGGGCACCGGGGAGCTGTTTTTT.

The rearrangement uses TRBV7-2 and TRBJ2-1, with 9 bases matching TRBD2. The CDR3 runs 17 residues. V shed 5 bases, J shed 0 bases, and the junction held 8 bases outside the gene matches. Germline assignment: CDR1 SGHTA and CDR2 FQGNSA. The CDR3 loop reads CASSLLGGGASYNEQFF. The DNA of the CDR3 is TGTGCCAGCAGCCTGCTTGGCGGGGGGGCCTCCTACAATGAGCAGTTCTTC.

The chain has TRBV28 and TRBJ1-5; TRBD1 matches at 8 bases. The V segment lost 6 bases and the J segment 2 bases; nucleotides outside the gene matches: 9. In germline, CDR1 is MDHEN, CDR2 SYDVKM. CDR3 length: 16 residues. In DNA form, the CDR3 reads TGTGCCAGCAGGTCAAACAGGGGGGTCGGCAATCAGCCCCAGCATTTT. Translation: CASRSNRGVGNQPQHF.

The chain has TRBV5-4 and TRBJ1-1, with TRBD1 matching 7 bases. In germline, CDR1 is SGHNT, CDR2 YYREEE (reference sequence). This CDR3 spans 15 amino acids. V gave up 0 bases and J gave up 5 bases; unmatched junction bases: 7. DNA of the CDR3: TGTGCCAGCAGCTTGGGTACAGGGGTGGGGACTGAAGCTTTCTTT. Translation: CASSLGTGVGTEAFF. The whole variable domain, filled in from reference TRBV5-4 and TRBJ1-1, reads ETGVTQSPTHLIKTRGQQVTLRCSSQSGHNTVSWYQQALGQGPQFIFQYYREEENGRGNFPPRFSGLQFPNYSSELNVNALELDDSALYLCASSLGTGVGTEAFFGQGTRLTVV.

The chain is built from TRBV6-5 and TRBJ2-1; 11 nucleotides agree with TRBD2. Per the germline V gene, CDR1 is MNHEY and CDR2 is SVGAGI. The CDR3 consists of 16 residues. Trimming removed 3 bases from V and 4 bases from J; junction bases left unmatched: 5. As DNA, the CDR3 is TGTGCCAGCAGTTATAGCGGGGGGGCCTCTTACAATGAGCAGTTCTTC. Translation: CASSYSGGASYNEQFF.

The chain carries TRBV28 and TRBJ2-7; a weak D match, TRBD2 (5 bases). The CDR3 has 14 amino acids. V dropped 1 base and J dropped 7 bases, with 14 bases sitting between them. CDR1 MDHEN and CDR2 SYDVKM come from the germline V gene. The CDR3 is CASSLSAGPGEQYF. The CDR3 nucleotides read TGTGCCAGCAGTTTATCGGCCGGCCCGGGGGAGCAGTACTTC.

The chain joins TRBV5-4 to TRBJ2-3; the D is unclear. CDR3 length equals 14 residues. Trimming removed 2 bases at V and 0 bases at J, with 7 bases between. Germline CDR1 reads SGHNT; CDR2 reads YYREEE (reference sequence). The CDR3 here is CASSFQISTDTQYF. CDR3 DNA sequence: TGTGCCAGCAGCTTTCAGATTAGCACAGATACGCAGTATTTT.

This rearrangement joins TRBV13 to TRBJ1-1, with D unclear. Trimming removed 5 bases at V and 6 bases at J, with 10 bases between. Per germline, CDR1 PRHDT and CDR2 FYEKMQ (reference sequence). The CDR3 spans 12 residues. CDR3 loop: CASSMAEAEAFF. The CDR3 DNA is TGTGCCAGCAGCATGGCAGAAGCTGAAGCTTTCTTT.